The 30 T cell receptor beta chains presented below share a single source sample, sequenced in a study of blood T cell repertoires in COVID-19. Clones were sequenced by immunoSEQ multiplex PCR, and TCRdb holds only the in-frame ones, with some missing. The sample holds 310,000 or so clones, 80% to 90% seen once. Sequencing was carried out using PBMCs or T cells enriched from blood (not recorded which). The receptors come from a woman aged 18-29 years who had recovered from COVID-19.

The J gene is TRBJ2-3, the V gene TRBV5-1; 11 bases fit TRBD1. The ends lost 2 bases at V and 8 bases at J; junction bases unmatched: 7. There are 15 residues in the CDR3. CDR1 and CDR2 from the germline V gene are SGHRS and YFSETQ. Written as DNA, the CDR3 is TGCGCCAGCAGCTTTATAGGACAGGGGGCTGGTACGCAGTATTTT. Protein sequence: CASSFIGQGAGTQYF.

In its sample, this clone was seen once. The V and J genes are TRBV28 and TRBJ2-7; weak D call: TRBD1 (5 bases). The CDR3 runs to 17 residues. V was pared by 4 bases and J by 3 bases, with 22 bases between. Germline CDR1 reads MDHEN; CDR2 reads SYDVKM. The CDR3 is CASSSWTTSVSGYEQYF. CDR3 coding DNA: TGTGCCAGCAGTTCGTGGACAACCTCGGTGTCTGGCTACGAGCAGTACTTC.

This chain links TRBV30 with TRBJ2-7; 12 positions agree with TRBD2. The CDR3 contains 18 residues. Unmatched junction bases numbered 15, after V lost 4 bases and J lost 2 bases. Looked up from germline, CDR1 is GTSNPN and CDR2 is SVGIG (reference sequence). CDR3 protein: CAWMAPVPSGRDPYEQYF. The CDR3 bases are TGTGCCTGGATGGCCCCGGTGCCTAGCGGGAGGGATCCCTACGAGCAGTACTTC.

This chain's CDR3 is CASSYGGSLWGNQPQHF. The DNA of the CDR3 is TGTGCCAGTAGTTATGGGGGCAGCCTGTGGGGCAATCAGCCCCAGCATTTT. This chain uses TRBV19 with TRBJ1-5; D may be TRBD1 (6 bases). From germline, CDR1 is LNHDA and CDR2 SQIVND (reference sequence). The germline V and J ends were trimmed by 5 bases and 2 bases, with 19 bases remaining between them. The CDR3 contains 17 residues.

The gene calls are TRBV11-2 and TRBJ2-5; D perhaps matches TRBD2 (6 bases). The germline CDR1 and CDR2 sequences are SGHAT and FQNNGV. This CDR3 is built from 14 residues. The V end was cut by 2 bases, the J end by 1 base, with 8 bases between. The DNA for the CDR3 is TGTGCCAGCAGCTTACTCGGGAGCCAAGAGACCCAGTACTTC. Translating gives CASSLLGSQETQYF.

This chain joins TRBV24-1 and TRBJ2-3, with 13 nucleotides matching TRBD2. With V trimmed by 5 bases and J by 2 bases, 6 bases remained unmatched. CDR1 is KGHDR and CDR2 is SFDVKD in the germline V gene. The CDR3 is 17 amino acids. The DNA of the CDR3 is TGTGCCACCAGTGTTTCGGGACTAGCGGGATCCACAGATACGCAGTATTTT. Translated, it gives CATSVSGLAGSTDTQYF.

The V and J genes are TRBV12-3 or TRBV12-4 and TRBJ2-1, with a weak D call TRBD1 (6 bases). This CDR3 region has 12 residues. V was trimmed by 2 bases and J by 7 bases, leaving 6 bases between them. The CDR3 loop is CASSLQGNEQFF. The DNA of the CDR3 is TGTGCCAGCAGTTTACAGGGGAATGAGCAGTTCTTC.

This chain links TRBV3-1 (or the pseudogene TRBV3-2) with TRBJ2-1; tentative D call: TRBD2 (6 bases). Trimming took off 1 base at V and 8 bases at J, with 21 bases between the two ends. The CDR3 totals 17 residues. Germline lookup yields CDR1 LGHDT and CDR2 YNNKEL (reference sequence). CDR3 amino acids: CASSQVMGGTLGDEQFF. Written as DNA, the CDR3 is TGTGCCAGCAGCCAAGTTATGGGCGGGACCTTAGGTGATGAGCAGTTCTTC.

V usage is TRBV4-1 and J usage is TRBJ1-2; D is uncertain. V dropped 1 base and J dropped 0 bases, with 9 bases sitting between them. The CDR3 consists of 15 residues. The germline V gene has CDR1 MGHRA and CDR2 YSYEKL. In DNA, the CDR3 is TGCGCCAGCAGCCAAGGTCCGGGATCTAACTATGGCTACACCTTC. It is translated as CASSQGPGSNYGYTF.

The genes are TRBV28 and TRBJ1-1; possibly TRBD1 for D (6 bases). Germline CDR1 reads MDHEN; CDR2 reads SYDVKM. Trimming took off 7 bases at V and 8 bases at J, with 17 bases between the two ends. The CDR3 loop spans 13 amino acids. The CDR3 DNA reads TGTGCCAGCACCGCCGGGACAACCGTAGAAGCTTTCTTT. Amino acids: CASTAGTTVEAFF.

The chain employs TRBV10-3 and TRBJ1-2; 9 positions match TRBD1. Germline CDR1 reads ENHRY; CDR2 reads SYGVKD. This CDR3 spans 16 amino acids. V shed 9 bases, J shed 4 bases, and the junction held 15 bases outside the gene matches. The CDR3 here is CAIDKGQDRGAYGYTF. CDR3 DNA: TGTGCCATAGATAAAGGTCAGGACAGGGGAGCCTATGGCTACACCTTC.

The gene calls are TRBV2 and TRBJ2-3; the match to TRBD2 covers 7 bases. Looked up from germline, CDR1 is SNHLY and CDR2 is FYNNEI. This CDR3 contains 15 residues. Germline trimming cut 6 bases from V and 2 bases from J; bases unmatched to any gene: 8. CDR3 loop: CASRGLAVVTDTQYF. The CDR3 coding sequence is TGTGCCAGCAGGGGCCTAGCGGTTGTCACAGATACGCAGTATTTT.

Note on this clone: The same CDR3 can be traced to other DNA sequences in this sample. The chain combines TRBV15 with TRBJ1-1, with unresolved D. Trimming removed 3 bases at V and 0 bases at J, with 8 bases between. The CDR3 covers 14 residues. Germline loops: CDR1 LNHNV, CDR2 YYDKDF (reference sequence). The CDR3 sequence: CATSRTTVNTEAFF. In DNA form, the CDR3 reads TGTGCCACCAGCAGGACGACTGTGAACACTGAAGCTTTCTTT.

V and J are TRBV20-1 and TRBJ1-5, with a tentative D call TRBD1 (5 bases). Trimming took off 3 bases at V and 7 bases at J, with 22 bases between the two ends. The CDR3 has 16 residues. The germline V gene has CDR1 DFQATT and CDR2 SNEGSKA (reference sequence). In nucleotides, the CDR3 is TGCAGTGCTAGTGCCTTAGTGGGGGGACGACGGCAGCCCCAGCATTTT. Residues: CSASALVGGRRQPQHF.

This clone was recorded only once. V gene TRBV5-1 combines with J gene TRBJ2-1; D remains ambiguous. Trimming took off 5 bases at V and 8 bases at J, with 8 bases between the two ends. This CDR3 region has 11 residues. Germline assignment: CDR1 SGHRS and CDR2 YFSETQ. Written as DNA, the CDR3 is TGCGCCAGCAGAGCCCGCGATGAGCAGTTCTTC. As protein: CASRARDEQFF.

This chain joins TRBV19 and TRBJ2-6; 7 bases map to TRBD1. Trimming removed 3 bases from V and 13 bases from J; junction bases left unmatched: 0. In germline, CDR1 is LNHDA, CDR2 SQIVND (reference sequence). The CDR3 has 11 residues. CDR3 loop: CASSMTGVLTF. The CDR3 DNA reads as TGTGCCAGTAGTATGACAGGGGTCCTGACTTTC.

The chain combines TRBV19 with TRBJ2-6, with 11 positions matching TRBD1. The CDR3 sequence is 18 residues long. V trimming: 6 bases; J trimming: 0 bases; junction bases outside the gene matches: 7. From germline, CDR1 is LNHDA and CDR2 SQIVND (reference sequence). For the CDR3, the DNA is TGTGCCAGTAGCCGGTCGGGACAGGGGGGCTCTGGGGCCAACGTCCTGACTTTC. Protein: CASSRSGQGGSGANVLTF. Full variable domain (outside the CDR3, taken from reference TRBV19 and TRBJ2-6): DGGITQSPKYLFRKEGQNVTLSCEQNLNHDAMYWYRQDPGQGLRLIYYSQIVNDFQKGDIAEGYSVSREKKESFPLTVTSAQKNPTAFYLCASSRSGQGGSGANVLTFGAGSRLTVL.

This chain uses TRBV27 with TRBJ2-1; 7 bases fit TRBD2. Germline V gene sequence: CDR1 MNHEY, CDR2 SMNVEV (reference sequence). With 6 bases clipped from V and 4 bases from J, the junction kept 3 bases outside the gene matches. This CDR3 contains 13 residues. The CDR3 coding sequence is TGTGCCAGCAGCTGGGAGGGTTACAATGAGCAGTTCTTC. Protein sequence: CASSWEGYNEQFF.

As DNA, the CDR3 is TGTGCCAGCAGCCCTAGACCACGGACAGGAAGAGCTTTCTTT. It is translated as CASSPRPRTGRAFF. The chain couples TRBV3-1 (or the pseudogene TRBV3-2) to TRBJ1-1, with TRBD1 matching over 7 bases. The CDR3 contains 14 residues. The junction had 12 bases not matched to a gene; V was cut back by 4 bases and J by 10 bases. Looked up from germline, CDR1 is LGHDT and CDR2 is YNNKEL (reference sequence).

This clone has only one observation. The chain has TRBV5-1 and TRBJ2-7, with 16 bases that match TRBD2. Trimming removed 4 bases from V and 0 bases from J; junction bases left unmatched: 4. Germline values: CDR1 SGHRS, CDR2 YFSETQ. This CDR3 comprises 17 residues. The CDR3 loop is CASSPGLAGGPSYEQYF. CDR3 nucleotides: TGCGCCAGCAGCCCGGGACTAGCGGGAGGGCCCTCCTACGAGCAGTACTTC.

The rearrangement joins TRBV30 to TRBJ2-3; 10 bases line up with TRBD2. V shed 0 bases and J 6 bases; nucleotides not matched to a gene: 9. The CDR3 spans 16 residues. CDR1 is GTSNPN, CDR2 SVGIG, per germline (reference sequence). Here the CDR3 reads CAWSVFEREGSDTQYF. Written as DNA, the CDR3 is TGTGCCTGGAGTGTGTTTGAGCGGGAGGGATCGGATACGCAGTATTTT.

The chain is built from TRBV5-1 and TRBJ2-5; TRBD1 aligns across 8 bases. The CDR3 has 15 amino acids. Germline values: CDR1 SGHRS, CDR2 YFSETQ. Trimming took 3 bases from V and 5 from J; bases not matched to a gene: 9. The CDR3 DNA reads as TGCGCCAGCAGCTGGGGACAGGCTGCTCCGGAGACCCAGTACTTC. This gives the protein CASSWGQAAPETQYF. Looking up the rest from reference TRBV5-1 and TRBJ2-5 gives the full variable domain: KAGVTQTPRYLIKTRGQQVTLSCSPISGHRSVSWYQQTPGQGLQFLFEYFSETQRNKGNFPGRFSGRQFSNSRSEMNVSTLELGDSALYLCASSWGQAAPETQYFGPGTRLLVL.

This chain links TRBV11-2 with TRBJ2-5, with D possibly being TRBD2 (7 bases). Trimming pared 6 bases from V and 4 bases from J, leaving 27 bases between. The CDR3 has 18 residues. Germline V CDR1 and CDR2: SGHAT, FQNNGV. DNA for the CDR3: TGTGCCAGCAGGTCCGGGACATTCCCTATCCGGGGGGTAGAGACCCAGTACTTC. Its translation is CASRSGTFPIRGVETQYF.

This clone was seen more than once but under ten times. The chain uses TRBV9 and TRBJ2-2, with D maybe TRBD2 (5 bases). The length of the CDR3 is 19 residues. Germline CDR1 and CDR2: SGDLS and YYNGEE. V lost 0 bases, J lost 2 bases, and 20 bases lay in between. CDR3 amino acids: CASSVGGGLIPINTGELFF. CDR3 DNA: TGTGCCAGCAGCGTAGGCGGCGGGCTTATCCCTATTAACACCGGGGAGCTGTTTTTT.

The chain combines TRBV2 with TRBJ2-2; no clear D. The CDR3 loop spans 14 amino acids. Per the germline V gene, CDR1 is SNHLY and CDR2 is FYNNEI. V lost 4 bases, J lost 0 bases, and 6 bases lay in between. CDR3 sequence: CASSGQSNTGELFF. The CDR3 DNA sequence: TGTGCCAGCAGTGGGCAGTCGAACACCGGGGAGCTGTTTTTT. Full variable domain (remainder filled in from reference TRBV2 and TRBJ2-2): EPEVTQTPSHQVTQMGQEVILRCVPISNHLYFYWYRQILGQKVEFLVSFYNNEISEKSEIFDDQFSVERPDGSNFTLKIRSTKLEDSAMYFCASSGQSNTGELFFGEGSRLTVL.

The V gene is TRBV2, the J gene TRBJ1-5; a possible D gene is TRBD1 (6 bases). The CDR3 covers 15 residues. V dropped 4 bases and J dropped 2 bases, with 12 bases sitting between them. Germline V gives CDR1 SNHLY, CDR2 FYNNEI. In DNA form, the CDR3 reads TGTGCCAGCAGTGGAGGGGGGAGGGGCAATCAGCCCCAGCATTTT. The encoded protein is CASSGGGRGNQPQHF. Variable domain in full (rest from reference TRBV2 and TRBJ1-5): EPEVTQTPSHQVTQMGQEVILRCVPISNHLYFYWYRQILGQKVEFLVSFYNNEISEKSEIFDDQFSVERPDGSNFTLKIRSTKLEDSAMYFCASSGGGRGNQPQHFGDGTRLSIL.

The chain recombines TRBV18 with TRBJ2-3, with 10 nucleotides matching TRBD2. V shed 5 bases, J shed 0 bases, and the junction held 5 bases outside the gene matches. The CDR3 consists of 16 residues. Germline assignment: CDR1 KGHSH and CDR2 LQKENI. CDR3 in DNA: TGTGCCAGCTCATTACTAGCGGGGATGAGCACAGATACGCAGTATTTT. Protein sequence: CASSLLAGMSTDTQYF.

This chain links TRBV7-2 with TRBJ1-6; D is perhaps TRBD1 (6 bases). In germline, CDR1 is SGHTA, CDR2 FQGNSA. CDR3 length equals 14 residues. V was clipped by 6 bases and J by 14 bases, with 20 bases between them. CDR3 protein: CASSFDRSMGTLHF. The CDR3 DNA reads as TGTGCCAGCAGTTTCGACAGGTCGATGGGAACCCTCCACTTT.

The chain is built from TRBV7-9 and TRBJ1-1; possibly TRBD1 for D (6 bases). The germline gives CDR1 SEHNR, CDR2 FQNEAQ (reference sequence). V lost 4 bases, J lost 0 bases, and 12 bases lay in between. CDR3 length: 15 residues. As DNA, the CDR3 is TGTGCCAGCAGCTCACAGGGATCCATGAACACTGAAGCTTTCTTT. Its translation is CASSSQGSMNTEAFF.

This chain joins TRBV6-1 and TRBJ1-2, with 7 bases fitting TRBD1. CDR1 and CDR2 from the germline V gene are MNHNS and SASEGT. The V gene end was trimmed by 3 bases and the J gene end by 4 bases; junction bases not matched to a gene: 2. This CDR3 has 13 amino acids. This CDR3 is CASSDRDSYGYTF. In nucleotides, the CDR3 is TGTGCCAGCAGTGACCGGGACAGCTATGGCTACACCTTC.